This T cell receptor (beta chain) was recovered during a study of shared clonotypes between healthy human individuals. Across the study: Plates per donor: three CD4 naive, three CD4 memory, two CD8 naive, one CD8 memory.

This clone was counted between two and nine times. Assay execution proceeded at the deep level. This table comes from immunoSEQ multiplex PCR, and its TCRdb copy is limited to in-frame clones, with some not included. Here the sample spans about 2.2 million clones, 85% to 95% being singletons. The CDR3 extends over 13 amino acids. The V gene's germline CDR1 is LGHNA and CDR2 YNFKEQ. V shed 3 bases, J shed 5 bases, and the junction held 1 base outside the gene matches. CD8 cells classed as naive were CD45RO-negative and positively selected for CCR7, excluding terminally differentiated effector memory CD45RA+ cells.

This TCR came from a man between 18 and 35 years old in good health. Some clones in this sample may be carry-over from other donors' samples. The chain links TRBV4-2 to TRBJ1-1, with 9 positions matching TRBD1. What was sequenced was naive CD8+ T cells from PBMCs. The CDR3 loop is CASSHGTGTEAFF. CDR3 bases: TGTGCCAGCAGCCACGGGACAGGGACTGAAGCTTTCTTT.